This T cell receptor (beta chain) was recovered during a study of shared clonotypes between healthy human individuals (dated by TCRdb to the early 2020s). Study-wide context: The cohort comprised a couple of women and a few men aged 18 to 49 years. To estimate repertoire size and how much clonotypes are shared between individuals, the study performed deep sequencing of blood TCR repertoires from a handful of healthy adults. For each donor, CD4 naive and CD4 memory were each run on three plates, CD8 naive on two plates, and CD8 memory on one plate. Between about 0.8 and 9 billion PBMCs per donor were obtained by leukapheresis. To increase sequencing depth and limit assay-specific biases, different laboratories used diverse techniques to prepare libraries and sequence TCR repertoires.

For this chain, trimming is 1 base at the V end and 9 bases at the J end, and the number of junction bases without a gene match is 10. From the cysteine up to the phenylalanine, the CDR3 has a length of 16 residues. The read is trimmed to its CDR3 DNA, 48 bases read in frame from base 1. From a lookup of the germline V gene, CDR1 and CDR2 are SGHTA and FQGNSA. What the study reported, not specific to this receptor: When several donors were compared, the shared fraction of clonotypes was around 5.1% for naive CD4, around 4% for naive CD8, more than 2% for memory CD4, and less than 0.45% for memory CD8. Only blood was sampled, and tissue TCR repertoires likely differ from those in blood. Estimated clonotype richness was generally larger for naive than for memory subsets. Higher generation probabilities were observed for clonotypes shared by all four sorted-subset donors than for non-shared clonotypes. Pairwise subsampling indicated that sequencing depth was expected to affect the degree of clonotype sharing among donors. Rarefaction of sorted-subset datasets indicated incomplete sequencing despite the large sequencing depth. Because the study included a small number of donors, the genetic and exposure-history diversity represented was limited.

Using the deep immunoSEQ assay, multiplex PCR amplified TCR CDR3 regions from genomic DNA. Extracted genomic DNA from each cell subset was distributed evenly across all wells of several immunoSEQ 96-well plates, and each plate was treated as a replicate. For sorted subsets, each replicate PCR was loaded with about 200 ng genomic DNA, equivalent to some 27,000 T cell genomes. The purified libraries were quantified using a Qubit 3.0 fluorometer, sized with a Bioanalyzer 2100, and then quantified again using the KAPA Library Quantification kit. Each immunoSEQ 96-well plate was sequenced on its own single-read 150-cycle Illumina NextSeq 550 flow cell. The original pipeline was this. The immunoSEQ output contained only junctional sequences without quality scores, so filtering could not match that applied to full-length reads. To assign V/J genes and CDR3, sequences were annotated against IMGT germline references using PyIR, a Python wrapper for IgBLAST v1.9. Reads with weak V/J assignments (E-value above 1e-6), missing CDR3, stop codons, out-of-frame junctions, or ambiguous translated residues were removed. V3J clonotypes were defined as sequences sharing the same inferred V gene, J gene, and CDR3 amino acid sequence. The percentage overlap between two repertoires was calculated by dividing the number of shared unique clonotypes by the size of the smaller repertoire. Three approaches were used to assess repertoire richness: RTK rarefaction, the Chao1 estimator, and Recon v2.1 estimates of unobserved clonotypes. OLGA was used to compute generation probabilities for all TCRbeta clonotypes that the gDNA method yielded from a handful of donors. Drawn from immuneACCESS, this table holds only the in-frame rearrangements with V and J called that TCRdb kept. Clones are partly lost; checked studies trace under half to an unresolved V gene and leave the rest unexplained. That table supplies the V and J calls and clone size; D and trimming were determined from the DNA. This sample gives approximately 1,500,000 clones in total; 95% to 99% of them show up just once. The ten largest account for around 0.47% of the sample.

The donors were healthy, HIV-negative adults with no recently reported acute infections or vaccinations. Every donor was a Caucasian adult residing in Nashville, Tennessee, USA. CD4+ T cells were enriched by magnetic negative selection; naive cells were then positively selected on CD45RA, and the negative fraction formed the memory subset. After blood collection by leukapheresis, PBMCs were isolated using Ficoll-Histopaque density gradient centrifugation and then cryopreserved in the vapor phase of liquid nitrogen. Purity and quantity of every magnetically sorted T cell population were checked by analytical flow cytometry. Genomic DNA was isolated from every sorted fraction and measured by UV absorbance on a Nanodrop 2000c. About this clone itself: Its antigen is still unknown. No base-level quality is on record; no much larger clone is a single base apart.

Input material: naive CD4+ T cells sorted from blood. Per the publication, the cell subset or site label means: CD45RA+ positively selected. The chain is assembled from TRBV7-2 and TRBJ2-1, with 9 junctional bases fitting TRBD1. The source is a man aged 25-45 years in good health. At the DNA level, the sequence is TGTGCCAGCAGCTTAGTACCGCCGGGACAGGGCTCTGAGCAGTTCTTC. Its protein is CASSLVPPGQGSEQFF.